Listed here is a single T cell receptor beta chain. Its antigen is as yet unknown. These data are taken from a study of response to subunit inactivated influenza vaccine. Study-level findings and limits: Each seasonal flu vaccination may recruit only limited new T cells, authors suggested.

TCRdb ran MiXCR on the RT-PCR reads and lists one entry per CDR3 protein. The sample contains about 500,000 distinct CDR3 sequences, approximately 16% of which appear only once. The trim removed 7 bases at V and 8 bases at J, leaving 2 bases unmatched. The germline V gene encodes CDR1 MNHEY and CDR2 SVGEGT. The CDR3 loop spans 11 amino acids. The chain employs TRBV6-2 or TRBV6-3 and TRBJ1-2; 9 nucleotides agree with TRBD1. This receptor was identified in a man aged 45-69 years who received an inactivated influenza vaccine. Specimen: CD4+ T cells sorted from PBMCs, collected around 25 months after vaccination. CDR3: CASTTGGGYTF. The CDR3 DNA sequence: TGTGCCAGCACGACAGGGGGAGGCTACACCTTC.